Following are 27 T cell receptor beta chains from one sample sequenced in a study of CD8+CD57+ T cells in acquired aplastic anemia. Profiling of TCR beta VDJ combinations and CDR3 sequences used genomic DNA as template. MiXCR was run by TCRdb on the reads, yielding one entry per CDR3 protein. Of about 180,000 distinct CDR3 sequences in the sample, 46% were seen once. Sequencing input: sorted CD4+, CD8+, or CD8+CD57+ T cells (not recorded which) from PBMCs. The source is a human donor in good health.

V is TRBV5-1 and J is TRBJ2-6; no clear D gene. The V and J ends lost 0 bases and 1 base respectively, with 8 bases between them. Per the germline V gene, CDR1 is SGHRS and CDR2 is YFSETQ. This CDR3 has 16 residues. CDR3 residues: CASSLAWVSGANVLTF. In DNA, the CDR3 is TGCGCCAGCAGCTTGGCCTGGGTTTCTGGGGCCAACGTCCTGACTTTC.

CDR3 residues: CASTSLAGVGGANVLTF. DNA for the CDR3: TGTGCCAGTACCTCACTAGCGGGAGTGGGTGGGGCCAACGTCCTGACTTTC. The rearrangement uses TRBV19 and TRBJ2-6; 11 bases map to TRBD2. The CDR3 totals 17 residues. CDR1 LNHDA and CDR2 SQIVND come from the germline V gene (reference sequence). V trimming: 7 bases; J trimming: 3 bases; junction bases outside the gene matches: 8.

A note on this clonotype: This may come from a read error, since a much larger clone is one base off. The chain recombines TRBV2 with TRBJ2-3, with TRBD1 matching over 11 bases. The V and J ends lost 6 bases and 4 bases, in that order; junction bases with no gene match: 3. From germline, CDR1 is SNHLY and CDR2 FYNNEI. The CDR3 sequence is 14 residues long. The CDR3 spells CASRQGQGADTQYF. The CDR3 DNA reads as TGTGCCAGCAGACAGGGACAGGGGGCAGATACGCAGTATTTT.

This clonotype was counted many times. The gene calls are TRBV5-1 and TRBJ1-2; D ambiguous. This CDR3 is 15 amino acids long. Germline CDR1 and CDR2: SGHRS and YFSETQ. The V end lost 0 bases, the J end lost 4 bases, and 13 bases lay between the germline ends. CDR3 sequence: CASSLEPGSVYGYTF. The CDR3 bases are TGCGCCAGCAGCTTGGAACCTGGCAGCGTCTATGGCTACACCTTC.

CDR3 nucleotides: TGTGCCAGCTCACAATCCGACAGGGGTTCGGAGGACTATGGCTACACCTTC. This encodes CASSQSDRGSEDYGYTF. The chain is built from TRBV18 and TRBJ1-2; 8 bases align to TRBD1. V lost 4 bases, J lost 3 bases, and 13 bases stayed unmatched. The CDR3 covers 17 residues. Germline CDR1 and CDR2: KGHSH and LQKENI.

This chain joins TRBV7-9 and TRBJ2-3; D gene unclear. The V end was cut by 3 bases, the J end by 4 bases, with 8 bases between. The CDR3 is 13 amino acids. Germline V gene lookup returns CDR1 SEHNR and CDR2 FQNEAQ (reference sequence). The CDR3, as DNA: TGTGCCAGCAGCTTCGGACCGGCAGATACGCAGTATTTT. Translated, it gives CASSFGPADTQYF. Full variable domain (rest looked up from reference TRBV7-9 and TRBJ2-3): DTGVSQNPRHKITKRGQNVTFRCDPISEHNRLYWYRQTLGQGPEFLTYFQNEAQLEKSRLLSDRFSAERPKGSFSTLEIQRTEQGDSAMYLCASSFGPADTQYFGPGTRLTVL.

A single count supports this clonotype. With a much larger clone just one base away, this may be a read error. V is TRBV6-1 and J is TRBJ2-6, with 13 bases lining up with TRBD2. This CDR3 has 18 residues. Germline V lookup: CDR1 MNHNS, CDR2 SASEGT. Trimming at V came to 7 bases and at J to 2 bases, leaving 8 bases not matched to a gene. The CDR3 protein is CASTERTSGSPGANVLTF. In nucleotides, the CDR3 is TGTGCCAGCACCGAAAGGACTAGCGGGAGTCCTGGGGCCAACGTCCTGACTTTC.

There are many counts of this clonotype. V is TRBV24-1 and J is TRBJ2-3, with D hard to call. Per germline, CDR1 KGHDR and CDR2 SFDVKD. The CDR3 is made up of 14 amino acids. Trimming left V 4 bases short and J 3 bases short, with 10 bases between. The CDR3: CATSEQIGTDTQYF. The CDR3 region has the DNA TGTGCCACCAGTGAGCAAATTGGGACAGATACGCAGTATTTT.

This clonotype was counted at least ten times. The J gene is TRBJ1-6, the V gene TRBV27; TRBD1 is a possible D gene (6 bases). The germline gives CDR1 MNHEY, CDR2 SMNVEV (reference sequence). The CDR3 runs to 14 residues. Trimming took off 4 bases at V and 6 bases at J, with 10 bases between the two ends. CDR3 coding DNA: TGTGCCAGCAGTTCAAAGGGGGGTAATTCACCCCTCCACTTT. Protein product: CASSSKGGNSPLHF.

This clonotype was picked up a small number of times. This chain joins TRBV7-8 and TRBJ2-7; maybe TRBD2 (5 bases). Germline CDR1 and CDR2: SGHVS and FQNEAQ. V lost 6 bases to trimming and J lost 4 bases, with 16 bases between them. The CDR3 runs 14 residues. The CDR3 spells CASSRVAKGYEQYF. CDR3 coding DNA: TGTGCCAGCAGTCGGGTAGCGAAGGGATACGAGCAGTACTTC.

The V call is TRBV9, the J call TRBJ2-2; D call uncertain. Between the trimmed V and J ends, which lost 3 bases and 6 bases, there was a span of 6 bases. Germline values: CDR1 SGDLS, CDR2 YYNGEE. The CDR3 spans 12 residues. The CDR3 DNA reads TGTGCCAGCAGCGCCGTCTCCGGGGAGCTGTTTTTT. Protein: CASSAVSGELFF.

This clonotype was detected only a few times. The chain couples TRBV7-9 to TRBJ2-7; TRBD2 is a possible D gene (5 bases). V gave up 2 bases and J gave up 6 bases, with 8 bases separating them. Germline V gene lookup returns CDR1 SEHNR and CDR2 FQNEAQ (reference sequence). The CDR3 spans 12 residues. The CDR3 spells CASSLNGVEQYF. CDR3 DNA sequence: TGTGCCAGCAGCTTAAACGGGGTCGAGCAGTACTTC.

This rearrangement joins TRBV29-1 to TRBJ1-2; D gene uncertain. This CDR3 contains 11 residues. Trimming pared 3 bases from V and 8 bases from J, leaving 10 bases between. Per germline, CDR1 SQVTM and CDR2 ANQGSEA. The CDR3 DNA reads TGCAGCGTTGATGCTGGTGTAGGCTACACCTTC. This encodes CSVDAGVGYTF.

The CDR3 DNA sequence: TGCGCCAGCAGTACCGGGGACACATTAGGACTGTTTTTT. This translates into CASSTGDTLGLFF. V and J are TRBV4-1 and TRBJ1-4; tentatively, D is TRBD1 (6 bases). V dropped 6 bases and J dropped 13 bases, with 18 bases sitting between them. CDR3 length: 13 residues. Per the germline V gene, CDR1 is MGHRA and CDR2 is YSYEKL.

The chain is built from TRBV12-3 or TRBV12-4 and TRBJ2-1; TRBD2 aligns across 11 bases. The CDR3 spans 18 residues. The ends lost 3 bases at V and 5 bases at J; junction bases unmatched: 12. CDR3 sequence reads: CASSFSFSGRAENNEQFF. CDR3 DNA sequence: TGTGCCAGCAGTTTTAGTTTTAGCGGGAGGGCCGAGAACAATGAGCAGTTCTTC.

This clonotype was seen once. The rearrangement uses TRBV24-1 and TRBJ2-3; no clear D. This CDR3 spans 14 amino acids. Trimming shortened V by 9 bases and J by 2 bases, and 14 bases separated the two germline ends. Germline V gene sequence: CDR1 KGHDR, CDR2 SFDVKD. In DNA, the CDR3 is TGTGCCACCGCCTCTAGGATATACACAGATACGCAGTATTTT. Translation gives CATASRIYTDTQYF.

This clonotype was recorded many times. V is TRBV7-8 and J is TRBJ1-1; D is uncertain. Germline V lookup: CDR1 SGHVS, CDR2 FQNEAQ. The CDR3 sequence is 15 residues long. V was trimmed by 4 bases and J by 0 bases, leaving 12 bases between them. The CDR3 loop is CASSSEGRVNTEAFF. The DNA of the CDR3 is TGTGCCAGCAGCTCCGAGGGAAGGGTGAACACTGAAGCTTTCTTT.

The V gene is TRBV12-3 or TRBV12-4, the J gene TRBJ1-6; 8 bases are a match to TRBD1. The V gene end was trimmed by 3 bases and the J gene end by 8 bases; junction bases not matched to a gene: 3. This CDR3 spans 14 amino acids. CDR3 amino acids: CASSFSGGDSPLHF. CDR3 bases: TGTGCCAGCAGTTTTTCAGGGGGCGATTCACCCCTCCACTTT.

This clonotype was observed many times. The chain links TRBV4-1 to TRBJ2-5; D not certain. The CDR3 is 15 residues long. CDR1 is MGHRA and CDR2 is YSYEKL in the germline V gene. V was cut by 1 base and J by 3 bases, with 12 bases left in between. DNA of the CDR3: TGCGCCAGCAGCCAAGTGGGCATTCGAGAAGAGACCCAGTACTTC. Translated: CASSQVGIREETQYF.

V usage is TRBV24-1 and J usage is TRBJ2-3; D gene uncertain. The CDR3 has 14 amino acids. Germline CDR1 KGHDR, CDR2 SFDVKD. V lost 3 bases and J 3 bases, leaving 9 bases between the germline ends. The CDR3 is CATSDPTDTDTQYF. CDR3 DNA sequence: TGTGCCACCAGTGATCCCACAGATACAGATACGCAGTATTTT.

The chain has TRBV20-1 and TRBJ2-5, with D possibly being TRBD2 (5 bases). The germline V gene has CDR1 DFQATT and CDR2 SNEGSKA (reference sequence). The germline V and J ends were trimmed by 4 bases and 5 bases, with 14 bases remaining between them. The CDR3 is 13 amino acids. The CDR3 here is CSATRTVGETQYF. CDR3 bases: TGCAGTGCTACACGGACTGTTGGGGAGACCCAGTACTTC.

V gene TRBV5-1 combines with J gene TRBJ1-4; D is unresolved. The V gene lost 3 bases and the J gene lost 8 bases, with 14 bases spanning the gap. There are 14 residues in the CDR3. Germline-derived CDR1 and CDR2 are SGHRS and YFSETQ. The CDR3 sequence: CASSSPADGEKLFF. The CDR3 nucleotides read TGCGCCAGCAGCTCCCCCGCGGATGGGGAAAAACTGTTTTTT. Full variable domain (rest looked up from reference TRBV5-1 and TRBJ1-4): KAGVTQTPRYLIKTRGQQVTLSCSPISGHRSVSWYQQTPGQGLQFLFEYFSETQRNKGNFPGRFSGRQFSNSRSEMNVSTLELGDSALYLCASSSPADGEKLFFGSGTQLSVL.

CDR3 in amino acids: CSAREGRGHQPQHF. The CDR3 DNA sequence: TGCAGTGCTAGAGAGGGCCGCGGGCATCAGCCCCAGCATTTT. V gene TRBV20-1 combines with J gene TRBJ1-5; no definite D call. The germline V gene encodes CDR1 DFQATT and CDR2 SNEGSKA (reference sequence). V was trimmed by 0 bases and J by 5 bases, leaving 11 bases between them. The CDR3 length is 14 residues.

This clonotype was seen ten or more times. This chain links TRBV9 with TRBJ2-5; the D gene is possibly TRBD2 (6 bases). Trimming took off 0 bases at V and 3 bases at J, with 15 bases between the two ends. The germline gives CDR1 SGDLS, CDR2 YYNGEE. CDR3 length: 16 residues. CDR3 sequence reads: CASSVGARGGEETQYF. The DNA for the CDR3 is TGTGCCAGCAGCGTAGGGGCAAGGGGAGGTGAAGAGACCCAGTACTTC.

This clonotype was counted ten times or more. V gene TRBV20-1 combines with J gene TRBJ1-5; a weak D match, TRBD1 (6 bases). Between the trimmed V and J ends, which lost 6 bases and 0 bases, there was a span of 12 bases. Germline V gives CDR1 DFQATT, CDR2 SNEGSKA (reference sequence). This CDR3 is built from 14 residues. The CDR3 loop is CSATGQRSNQPQHF. The CDR3 nucleotides are TGCAGTGCCACCGGACAGCGTAGCAATCAGCCCCAGCATTTT.

This clonotype has a handful of counts. One base away lies a much larger clone, so this may be a sequencing read error. The chain couples TRBV7-2 to TRBJ1-2; TRBD1 aligns across 8 bases. CDR3 length: 14 residues. V gave up 5 bases and J gave up 5 bases; unmatched junction bases: 7. The germline CDR1 and CDR2 sequences are SGHTA and FQGNSA. The CDR3 region has the DNA TGTGCCAGCAGCGAAGGGACAGGAGTATATGGCTACACCTTC. It translates to CASSEGTGVYGYTF.

Concerning this clonotype: This may be a read error: a much more frequent sequence differs by one nucleotide. V usage is TRBV6-5 and J usage is TRBJ2-7; 7 nucleotides agree with TRBD2. In germline, CDR1 is MNHEY, CDR2 SVGAGI. With 2 bases clipped from V and 3 bases from J, the junction kept 10 bases outside the gene matches. This CDR3 region has 16 residues. The CDR3 spells CASSYESTSLYYEQYF. The CDR3 region has the DNA TGTGCCAGCAGTTACGAATCGACTAGCCTTTACTACGAGCAGTACTTC.